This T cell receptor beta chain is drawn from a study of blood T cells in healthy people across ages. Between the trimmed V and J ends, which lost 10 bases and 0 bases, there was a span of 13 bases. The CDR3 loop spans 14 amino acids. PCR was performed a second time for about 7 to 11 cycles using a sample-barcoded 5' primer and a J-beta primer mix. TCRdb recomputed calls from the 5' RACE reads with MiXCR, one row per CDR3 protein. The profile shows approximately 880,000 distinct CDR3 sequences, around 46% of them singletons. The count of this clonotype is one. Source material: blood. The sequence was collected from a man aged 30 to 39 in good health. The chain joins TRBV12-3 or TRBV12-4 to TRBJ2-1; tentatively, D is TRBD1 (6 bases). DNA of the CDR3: TGTGCCATCGACAGGTTGAGCTCCTACAATGAGCAGTTCTTC. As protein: CAIDRLSSYNEQFF.